This T cell receptor beta chain was recovered during a study of shared clonotypes between healthy human individuals. The CDR3 loop spans 10 amino acids. Germline V gene lookup returns CDR1 SQVTM and CDR2 ANQGSEA. Trimming took off 3 bases at V and 5 bases at J, with 4 bases between the two ends. The assay was immunoSEQ multiplex PCR, and TCRdb's table has in-frame clones only and misses some. The sample holds over 750,000 clones, just over 95% seen once. Naive CD8 populations comprised CD45RO-negative cells positively selected for CCR7, excluding terminally differentiated effector memory CD45RA+ cells.

Sequencing was carried out using naive CD8+ T cells sorted from blood. This chain connects TRBV29-1 to TRBJ2-5; no clear D. This clonotype was obtained from a man aged 25 to 40 in good health. CDR3 in amino acids: CSVEKETQYF. CDR3 sequence (DNA): TGCAGCGTTGAGAAGGAGACCCAGTACTTC.